What follows are 32 T cell receptor beta chains derived from one specimen sequenced in a study of blood T cell repertoires in COVID-19. Sequenced by immunoSEQ multiplex PCR; TCRdb stores in-frame clones only, minus some. The sample lists around 73,000 clones; about 80% were seen once. The sample was peripheral blood. Receptor source: a human donor in a cohort sampled during active COVID-19.

CDR3: CASSPGQGNEQYF. DNA of the CDR3: TGTGCCAGCTCACCGGGACAGGGGAACGAGCAGTACTTC. This sequence joins TRBV18 and TRBJ2-7, with 10 bases identical to TRBD1. The CDR3 consists of 13 residues. Germline V gene lookup returns CDR1 KGHSH and CDR2 LQKENI. V lost 3 bases to trimming and J lost 5 bases; unmatched junction nucleotides: 1.

This chain joins TRBV7-8 and TRBJ2-5; D is uncertain. This CDR3 has 13 amino acids. Trimming stripped 3 bases from V and 5 bases from J, with 10 bases between. The V gene's germline CDR1 is SGHVS and CDR2 FQNEAQ. The CDR3, as DNA: TGTGCCAGCAGCTTCACCCATAGCGAGACCCAGTACTTC. This translates into CASSFTHSETQYF.

The chain employs TRBV23-1 and TRBJ1-4, with a weak D call TRBD1 (5 bases). TRBV23-1 is filed as an ORF, its function uncertain. V lost 2 bases and J 0 bases, leaving 7 bases between the germline ends. This CDR3 is built from 15 residues. This chain's CDR3 is CASSQRGATNEKLFF. The CDR3 DNA reads TGCGCCAGCAGTCAACGGGGGGCAACTAATGAAAAACTGTTTTTT.

In its sample, this clone was seen once. The CDR3 bases are TGTGCCAGCAGCTTAGCTAGCGGGGGGTATTCGGGCGAGCAGTACTTC. This translates into CASSLASGGYSGEQYF. The rearrangement links TRBV11-2 to TRBJ2-7; 11 nucleotides align to TRBD2. V was clipped by 1 base and J by 6 bases; unmatched bases: 8. The length of the CDR3 is 16 residues. From germline, CDR1 is SGHAT and CDR2 FQNNGV.

The chain has TRBV6-2 or TRBV6-3 and TRBJ1-1; no reliable D call. Per the germline V gene, CDR1 is MNHEY and CDR2 is SVGEGT. V was trimmed by 3 bases and J by 0 bases, leaving 11 bases between them. The CDR3 runs 15 residues. The DNA of the CDR3 is TGTGCCAGCAGTTATATCCCGGGGATGAACACTGAAGCTTTCTTT. Translated, it gives CASSYIPGMNTEAFF.

This chain connects TRBV7-2 to TRBJ2-7; 9 nucleotides agree with TRBD2. In germline, CDR1 is SGHTA, CDR2 FQGNSA. This CDR3 contains 16 residues. J lost 0 bases, V lost 5 bases, and 8 bases had no gene match. CDR3 in amino acids: CASSPWSGGTSYEQYF. The CDR3 DNA reads TGTGCCAGCAGCCCGTGGAGCGGGGGGACCTCCTACGAGCAGTACTTC.

This rearrangement joins TRBV4-1 to TRBJ2-7; D not resolved. V lost 0 bases and J 2 bases, leaving 5 bases between the germline ends. The CDR3 loop spans 13 amino acids. The germline V gene encodes CDR1 MGHRA and CDR2 YSYEKL. The CDR3 loop reads CASSQDYTYEQYF. In DNA, the CDR3 is TGCGCCAGCAGCCAAGATTATACCTACGAGCAGTACTTC.

V gene TRBV29-1 combines with J gene TRBJ1-1; TRBD1 agrees at 8 bases. The germline CDR1 and CDR2 sequences are SQVTM and ANQGSEA. V trimming: 7 bases; J trimming: 2 bases; junction bases outside the gene matches: 9. The CDR3 consists of 14 residues. The CDR3 loop is CSAFGQGANTEAFF. CDR3 bases: TGCAGCGCCTTCGGGCAGGGGGCTAACACTGAAGCTTTCTTT.

The CDR3 nucleotides are TGTGCCAGCACCAAGGGACAGGGGGCTTTTCAGCCCCAGCATTTT. Its protein is CASTKGQGAFQPQHF. The genes are TRBV6-5 and TRBJ1-5, with 12 bases lining up with TRBD1. With 7 bases clipped from V and 6 bases from J, the junction kept 7 bases outside the gene matches. Germline V gene lookup returns CDR1 MNHEY and CDR2 SVGAGI. The CDR3 spans 15 residues.

The rearrangement uses TRBV27 and TRBJ1-3; 8 positions agree with TRBD1. Trimming took 4 bases from V and 3 from J; bases not matched to a gene: 8. This CDR3 region has 16 residues. Germline CDR1 reads MNHEY; CDR2 reads SMNVEV (reference sequence). CDR3 bases: TGTGCCAGCAGTTCTACCCGACAGGGGTATGGAAACACCATATATTTT. Protein: CASSSTRQGYGNTIYF.

V gene TRBV20-1 combines with J gene TRBJ1-3, with D perhaps matching TRBD1 (5 bases). Germline CDR1 DFQATT, CDR2 SNEGSKA (reference sequence). The V end lost 3 bases, the J end lost 0 bases, and 9 bases lay between the germline ends. The CDR3 loop spans 14 amino acids. DNA of the CDR3: TGCAGTGCTAGTCGGGGGGGCTCTGGAAACACCATATATTTT. This encodes CSASRGGSGNTIYF.

The chain carries TRBV9 and TRBJ2-6; tentatively, D is TRBD2 (5 bases). This CDR3 region has 15 residues. Germline CDR1 is SGDLS and CDR2 is YYNGEE. Trimming removed 1 base at V and 3 bases at J, with 8 bases between. CDR3 region: CASSVPSGGANVLTF. CDR3 bases: TGTGCCAGCAGCGTACCAAGCGGTGGGGCCAACGTCCTGACTTTC. Using reference TRBV9 and TRBJ2-6 for the parts outside the CDR3, the full variable domain is DSGVTQTPKHLITATGQRVTLRCSPRSGDLSVYWYQQSLDQGLQFLIQYYNGEERAKGNILERFSAQQFPDLHSELNLSSLELGDSALYFCASSVPSGGANVLTFGAGSRLTVL.

The chain uses TRBV19 and TRBJ1-1; 7 bases map to TRBD1. Germline lookup yields CDR1 LNHDA and CDR2 SQIVND (reference sequence). V shed 6 bases, J shed 3 bases, and the junction held 4 bases outside the gene matches. The CDR3 has 13 residues. The CDR3 DNA reads TGTGCCAGTAGACAGCAGGGGGACACTGAAGCTTTCTTT. Its protein product is CASRQQGDTEAFF.

This chain connects TRBV2 to TRBJ1-1; D uncertain. The CDR3 has 13 residues. The V gene's germline CDR1 is SNHLY and CDR2 FYNNEI. V gave up 5 bases and J gave up 3 bases, with 10 bases separating them. The CDR3 reads CASSTDRDTEAFF. The CDR3 DNA sequence: TGTGCCAGCAGTACTGACCGGGACACTGAAGCTTTCTTT.

This chain connects TRBV4-2 to TRBJ1-6; 7 bases align to TRBD1. Losses at the gene ends were 4 bases for V and 8 bases for J; bases not matched to a gene: 17. The V gene's germline CDR1 is LGHNA and CDR2 YNFKEQ. This CDR3 has 18 residues. CDR3 DNA sequence: TGTGCCAGCAGCCGCAACCCGGCGCAGGGGGATGTAGATTCACCCCTCCACTTT. Translated, it gives CASSRNPAQGDVDSPLHF.

The chain combines TRBV14 with TRBJ2-1, with D tentatively TRBD2 (6 bases). The ends were cut back, 4 bases at V and 3 bases at J, with 16 bases in the middle. Germline V gene sequence: CDR1 SGHDN, CDR2 FVKESK. CDR3 length: 16 amino acids. CDR3 DNA: TGTGCCAGCAGCCCCGTGGCGGGGTGGCTCTACAATGAGCAGTTCTTC. This gives the protein CASSPVAGWLYNEQFF.

The V gene is TRBV3-1 (or the pseudogene TRBV3-2), the J gene TRBJ1-1, with 7 bases lining up with TRBD1. There are 16 residues in the CDR3. Germline assignment: CDR1 LGHDT and CDR2 YNNKEL (reference sequence). The V gene end was trimmed by 0 bases and the J gene end by 0 bases; junction bases not matched to a gene: 4. The CDR3 sequence is CASSQDPGGMNTEAFF. As DNA, the CDR3 is TGTGCCAGCAGCCAAGACCCAGGGGGTATGAACACTGAAGCTTTCTTT.

In DNA, the CDR3 is TGTGCCAGCAGTGAATCGGGGGGGAGCACTGAAGCTTTCTTT. Its protein is CASSESGGSTEAFF. The V call is TRBV25-1, the J call TRBJ1-1; D possibly corresponds to TRBD1 (5 bases). This CDR3 contains 14 residues. The germline CDR1 and CDR2 sequences are MGHDK and SYGVNS. With 1 base removed from V and 4 bases from J, the gap between germline ends came to 10 bases.

The chain recombines TRBV6-1 with TRBJ2-7, with D tentatively TRBD1 (5 bases). This CDR3 contains 13 residues. V lost 3 bases, J lost 5 bases, and 11 bases lay in between. The germline V gene encodes CDR1 MNHNS and CDR2 SASEGT. The CDR3 region is CASSDRVVHEQYF. The CDR3 DNA reads as TGTGCCAGCAGTGACAGGGTGGTCCACGAGCAGTACTTC.

V is TRBV7-2 and J is TRBJ2-3, with D hard to call. V was shortened by 1 base and J by 0 bases, with 11 bases between the two germline ends. The germline V gene has CDR1 SGHTA and CDR2 FQGNSA. The CDR3 loop spans 16 amino acids. CDR3 DNA: TGTGCCAGCAGCTTAGTGTCCTGGGCCAGCACAGATACGCAGTATTTT. This codes for CASSLVSWASTDTQYF.

The chain is built from TRBV28 and TRBJ1-2; 7 positions agree with TRBD1. The CDR3 has 15 amino acids. The V gene end was trimmed by 4 bases and the J gene end by 0 bases; junction bases not matched to a gene: 5. Germline V CDR1 and CDR2: MDHEN, SYDVKM. The CDR3 protein is CASSSTGLPNYGYTF. DNA of the CDR3: TGTGCCAGCAGTTCGACAGGGTTGCCTAACTATGGCTACACCTTC.

This clone has more than one count but fewer than ten. The chain has TRBV11-2 and TRBJ2-3, with TRBD2 identical over 9 bases. The CDR3 runs to 15 residues. Losses at the gene ends were 3 bases for V and 5 bases for J; bases not matched to a gene: 6. Germline-derived CDR1 and CDR2 are SGHAT and FQNNGV. The CDR3 is CASSFAGGPGDTQYF. CDR3 sequence (DNA): TGTGCCAGCAGCTTTGCGGGGGGGCCAGGAGATACGCAGTATTTT.

The gene calls are TRBV6-5 and TRBJ1-2; D call uncertain. CDR1 and CDR2 from the germline V gene are MNHEY and SVGAGI. The CDR3 length is 16 residues. V was clipped by 0 bases and J by 8 bases, with 19 bases between them. This CDR3 reads CASSYSLYEAPKGYTF. CDR3 DNA: TGTGCCAGCAGTTACTCCTTATATGAGGCGCCCAAAGGCTACACCTTC.

J is TRBJ2-7 and V is TRBV13; 7 positions match TRBD1. The CDR3 is 14 amino acids. Germline V gives CDR1 PRHDT, CDR2 FYEKMQ (reference sequence). V was clipped by 2 bases and J by 2 bases; unmatched bases: 3. For the CDR3, the DNA is TGTGCCAGCAGCTTACGACAGGGAGCCTACGAGCAGTACTTC. Amino acids: CASSLRQGAYEQYF.

The chain joins TRBV28 to TRBJ2-7; D gene ambiguous. V shed 5 bases and J shed 3 bases, with 11 bases lying between them. The CDR3 has 13 residues. Germline V lookup: CDR1 MDHEN, CDR2 SYDVKM. The CDR3 nucleotides read TGTGCCAGCAGTCTCCCTCTTCTCTACGAGCAGTACTTC. Its translation is CASSLPLLYEQYF.

The rearrangement links TRBV28 to TRBJ1-2, with D unclear. V lost 4 bases and J 5 bases, leaving 17 bases between the germline ends. Germline V gene lookup returns CDR1 MDHEN and CDR2 SYDVKM. CDR3 length: 15 amino acids. This chain's CDR3 is CASSSSDGIQYGYTF. The DNA for the CDR3 is TGTGCCAGCAGTTCCTCGGACGGGATTCAGTATGGCTACACCTTC.

The V gene is TRBV3-1 (or the pseudogene TRBV3-2), the J gene TRBJ2-5; maybe TRBD2 (5 bases). V shed 4 bases and J shed 5 bases, with 17 bases lying between them. There are 15 residues in the CDR3. Germline V gives CDR1 LGHDT, CDR2 YNNKEL (reference sequence). Here the CDR3 DNA reads TGTGCCAGCAGCCCCTTGACCAAACGCGGGGAGACCCAGTACTTC. Its protein product is CASSPLTKRGETQYF.

This clone was seen once. This chain links TRBV5-8 with TRBJ2-7; TRBD2 matches 14 bases. Germline values: CDR1 SGHTS, CDR2 YDEGEE. The CDR3 totals 17 residues. V lost 4 bases and J lost 0; bases outside the gene matches: 6. CDR3 DNA sequence: TGTGCCAGCAGCCAAGGGACTAGCGGGGGCCTCTCCTACGAGCAGTACTTC. It codes for CASSQGTSGGLSYEQYF.

The chain recombines TRBV28 with TRBJ2-7; the match to TRBD1 covers 9 bases. The germline V gene has CDR1 MDHEN and CDR2 SYDVKM. Trimming at V came to 3 bases and at J to 3 bases, leaving 9 bases not matched to a gene. The CDR3 loop spans 16 amino acids. As DNA, the CDR3 is TGTGCCAGCAGTTTCTTGGAGGGGACAGGGAGCTACGAGCAGTACTTC. It yields the protein CASSFLEGTGSYEQYF.

The chain is built from TRBV4-2 and TRBJ2-2; TRBD2 matches 7 bases. Germline CDR1 and CDR2: LGHNA and YNFKEQ. The CDR3 is 18 residues long. The V and J ends lost 0 bases and 3 bases, in that order; junction bases with no gene match: 10. In nucleotides, the CDR3 is TGTGCCAGCAGCCAAGAAGGGATTAGCGGGCCTTACACCGGGGAGCTGTTTTTT. Encoded protein: CASSQEGISGPYTGELFF.

Ten or more counts support this clone. The chain uses TRBV6-5 and TRBJ1-2; TRBD1 is a possible D gene (6 bases). The ends were cut back, 7 bases at V and 4 bases at J, with 16 bases in the middle. Germline V CDR1 and CDR2: MNHEY, SVGAGI. This CDR3 is built from 14 residues. This CDR3 reads CASTRAGTSYGYTF. The CDR3 nucleotides are TGTGCCAGCACCCGTGCCGGGACAAGCTATGGCTACACCTTC.

This clone was seen only once. The J gene is TRBJ1-2, the V gene TRBV4-1; tentative D call: TRBD1 (5 bases). V was shortened by 0 bases and J by 3 bases, with 11 bases between the two germline ends. The CDR3 runs 15 residues. From germline, CDR1 is MGHRA and CDR2 YSYEKL. The chain's CDR3 is CASSQDQRGYYGYTF. The CDR3 DNA reads as TGCGCCAGCAGCCAAGATCAAAGGGGATACTATGGCTACACCTTC.